This entry lists 5 T cell receptor beta chains sequenced from one sample in a study of cytomegalovirus exposure and HLA in healthy donors. Profiled with immunoSEQ multiplex PCR; TCRdb holds only in-frame clones, not every one. The sample holds 140,000 or so clones, 89% seen once. Sequenced input: PBMCs. These receptors originate from a woman under 30 in good health and CMV-seropositive.

This sequence joins TRBV10-3 and TRBJ1-3; 7 bases are a match to TRBD1. The CDR3 covers 16 residues. J lost 0 bases, V lost 2 bases, and 4 bases had no gene match. The germline gives CDR1 ENHRY, CDR2 SYGVKD. The CDR3 nucleotides are TGTGCCATCAGTGAGCTGGGACAGAGCTCTGGAAACACCATATATTTT. Its protein is CAISELGQSSGNTIYF.

The chain has TRBV2 and TRBJ2-1, with 10 bases lining up with TRBD2. Germline CDR1 and CDR2: SNHLY and FYNNEI. The CDR3 contains 15 residues. V lost 5 bases and J lost 3; bases outside the gene matches: 4. The CDR3 DNA reads as TGTGCCAGCAGTCCCGGGACTAGCGACTACAATGAGCAGTTCTTC. Protein sequence: CASSPGTSDYNEQFF.

This sequence joins TRBV10-2 and TRBJ1-5; 10 bases are a match to TRBD1. CDR1 is WSHSY and CDR2 is SAAADI in the germline V gene. With 5 bases clipped from V and 1 base from J, the junction kept 2 bases outside the gene matches. The CDR3 covers 15 residues. CDR3 sequence: CASSRDRGSNQPQHF. For the CDR3, the DNA is TGCGCCAGCAGTAGGGACAGGGGAAGCAATCAGCCCCAGCATTTT.

This clone appeared a single time. The chain links TRBV4-1 to TRBJ1-1; 9 bases fit TRBD1. J lost 5 bases, V lost 4 bases, and 8 bases had no gene match. CDR3 length equals 15 residues. CDR1 is MGHRA and CDR2 is YSYEKL in the germline V gene. CDR3 nucleotides: TGCGCCAGCAGCCCTTCGGGACAGGGAGGGACTGAAGCTTTCTTT. Translated, it gives CASSPSGQGGTEAFF.

The CDR3 loop is CAISQGRTTNEKLFF. The CDR3 nucleotides read TGTGCCATCAGTCAAGGGCGGACTACTAATGAAAAACTGTTTTTT. The chain joins TRBV10-3 to TRBJ1-4; D not certain. Per the germline V gene, CDR1 is ENHRY and CDR2 is SYGVKD. V lost 5 bases and J 2 bases, leaving 12 bases between the germline ends. CDR3 size: 15 residues.